The present T cell receptor (beta chain) was sequenced within a study of T cells in lung cancer brain metastases. TCRdb keeps only in-frame clones here, not all; method: immunoSEQ multiplex PCR. The profile shows around 2,900 clones, approximately 91% of them singletons. CDR3 length: 14 residues. With 4 bases clipped from V and 2 bases from J, the junction kept 5 bases outside the gene matches. Germline CDR1 is MGHRA and CDR2 is YSYEKL. Regarding this clone: Its antigen is as yet unknown.

General study points: Brain metastases had fewer unique productive clones than primaries (median approximately 1,600 versus 4,100).

This receptor was identified in a woman aged 50 to 65 with non-small cell lung cancer. The chain is built from TRBV4-1 and TRBJ2-7; 7 nucleotides align to TRBD1. The specimen was tumor tissue from the primary lung tumor. Here the CDR3 DNA reads TGCGCCAGCAGCCCCCGGACAGGAACCTACGAGCAGTACTTC. This encodes CASSPRTGTYEQYF.